Listed here are 25 T cell receptor beta chains from one sample, sequenced in a study of vaccination effects on CD4 cells after COVID-19. The culture ran for around ten days before CD4+ T cells were isolated. Assay used: immunoSEQ multiplex PCR; TCRdb lists only in-frame clones, some missing. Of about 30,000 clones detected, less than 75% appear once; the ten largest clones hold 8% to 10%. The antigens of these receptors remain unknown. Sample: CD4+ T cells from PBMCs cultured without peptide, taken before COVID-19 vaccination. All receptors come from a human donor who received a COVID-19 vaccine.

This chain joins TRBV5-1 and TRBJ2-7, with 9 bases fitting TRBD2. Germline trimming cut 4 bases from V and 3 bases from J; bases unmatched to any gene: 8. This CDR3 spans 15 amino acids. Germline V gene sequence: CDR1 SGHRS, CDR2 YFSETQ. The CDR3 region has the DNA TGCGCCAGCAGCCCCCTAGCGGGGAGGAACTACGAGCAGTACTTC. Residues: CASSPLAGRNYEQYF. Full variable domain (outside the CDR3, taken from reference TRBV5-1 and TRBJ2-7): KAGVTQTPRYLIKTRGQQVTLSCSPISGHRSVSWYQQTPGQGLQFLFEYFSETQRNKGNFPGRFSGRQFSNSRSEMNVSTLELGDSALYLCASSPLAGRNYEQYFGPGTRLTVT.

The V and J genes are TRBV2 and TRBJ1-1; D unclear. V was shortened by 5 bases and J by 1 base, with 11 bases between the two germline ends. The CDR3 covers 14 residues. Looked up from germline, CDR1 is SNHLY and CDR2 is FYNNEI. The CDR3 reads CASSLQGTNTEAFF. As DNA, the CDR3 is TGTGCCAGCAGTTTACAAGGAACGAACACTGAAGCTTTCTTT.

This clone was counted between two and nine times. The V call is TRBV10-2, the J call TRBJ1-4; 10 nucleotides agree with TRBD1. The CDR3 is made up of 13 amino acids. The J segment lost 7 bases and the V segment lost 8 bases, leaving 4 bases of the junction unmatched. CDR1 WSHSY and CDR2 SAAADI come from the germline V gene. The CDR3 protein is CASAGQGSEKLFF. CDR3 nucleotides: TGCGCCAGCGCGGGACAGGGGAGTGAAAAACTGTTTTTT.

V and J are TRBV9 and TRBJ1-6; a possible D gene is TRBD1 (6 bases). V was shortened by 0 bases and J by 8 bases, with 12 bases between the two germline ends. CDR3 size: 15 residues. Germline CDR1 is SGDLS and CDR2 is YYNGEE. CDR3 in amino acids: CASSVAPEGDSPLHF. DNA of the CDR3: TGTGCCAGCAGCGTAGCCCCTGAGGGGGATTCACCCCTCCACTTT.

This rearrangement joins TRBV11-2 to TRBJ1-1; 7 bases fit TRBD1. Trimming at V came to 5 bases and at J to 5 bases, leaving 17 bases not matched to a gene. CDR3 length equals 17 residues. The germline CDR1 and CDR2 sequences are SGHAT and FQNNGV. CDR3 DNA: TGTGCCAGCAGCGACATAATAACAGGGGCTATAAGTACTGAAGCTTTCTTT. It is translated as CASSDIITGAISTEAFF.

This clone was detected a few times. The chain joins TRBV6-5 to TRBJ2-5; 7 bases align to TRBD2. CDR1 and CDR2 (germline): MNHEY, SVGAGI. V lost 8 bases and J lost 2; bases outside the gene matches: 8. The CDR3 totals 14 residues. CDR3 nucleotide sequence: TGTGCCAGCTCCGAAGGGACTATTCAAGAGACCCAGTACTTC. Amino acid sequence: CASSEGTIQETQYF.

Notes on this clone: The sample contains more than one DNA sequence encoding this CDR3. The V and J genes are TRBV15 and TRBJ1-1; D gene ambiguous. CDR3 length: 14 amino acids. In germline, CDR1 is LNHNV, CDR2 YYDKDF (reference sequence). V was trimmed by 0 bases and J by 0 bases, leaving 5 bases between them. The CDR3: CATSRDRVNTEAFF. DNA for the CDR3: TGTGCCACCAGCAGAGATAGAGTGAACACTGAAGCTTTCTTT.

This chain uses TRBV10-3 with TRBJ2-7, with 9 bases identical to TRBD1. V lost 6 bases and J lost 6; bases outside the gene matches: 9. This CDR3 spans 14 amino acids. The germline gives CDR1 ENHRY, CDR2 SYGVKD. CDR3 residues: CAISSPGTGIEQYF. CDR3 in DNA: TGTGCCATCAGCTCCCCCGGGACAGGGATCGAGCAGTACTTC.

The genes are TRBV11-2 and TRBJ2-7, with 8 nucleotides matching TRBD2. The CDR3 consists of 15 residues. V lost 5 bases to trimming and J lost 6 bases; unmatched junction nucleotides: 12. The germline CDR1 and CDR2 sequences are SGHAT and FQNNGV. The CDR3 here is CASSPPGLVIGEQYF. The CDR3, as DNA: TGTGCCAGCAGCCCTCCGGGACTAGTAATCGGCGAGCAGTACTTC.

This clone was seen a single time. The rearrangement links TRBV19 to TRBJ1-2; TRBD1 aligns across 10 bases. CDR3 length: 14 amino acids. The germline gives CDR1 LNHDA, CDR2 SQIVND (reference sequence). J was trimmed by 3 bases and V by 7 bases; bases with no gene match: 5. CDR3 loop: CASIGGQGDYGYTF. The CDR3 coding sequence is TGTGCCAGTATAGGAGGACAGGGGGACTATGGCTACACCTTC.

The CDR3 DNA reads TGTGCCAGCAGCGTAGAGGAGTGGTTGATGCTGACTTTC. Encoded protein: CASSVEEWLMLTF. The rearrangement links TRBV9 to TRBJ2-6; D call uncertain. V dropped 0 bases and J dropped 16 bases, with 14 bases sitting between them. The CDR3 spans 13 residues. Germline CDR1 and CDR2: SGDLS and YYNGEE.

The V and J genes are TRBV5-4 and TRBJ1-5; D unresolved. Germline V lookup: CDR1 SGHNT, CDR2 YYREEE (reference sequence). The CDR3 is made up of 12 amino acids. V was clipped by 4 bases and J by 5 bases, with 7 bases between them. CDR3 DNA: TGTGCCAGCAGCGCGCCTGATCAGCCCCAGCATTTT. Protein sequence: CASSAPDQPQHF.

This clone was counted a single time. The chain combines TRBV10-1 with TRBJ1-2, with D possibly TRBD1 on 6 matching bases. Germline CDR1 WNHNN, CDR2 SYGVQD (reference sequence). The CDR3 sequence is 17 residues long. The ends were cut back, 4 bases at V and 3 bases at J, with 21 bases in the middle. CDR3 sequence: CASSAGIDRPAYYGYTF. The CDR3 nucleotides read TGCGCCAGCAGTGCGGGAATTGACAGGCCGGCTTACTATGGCTACACCTTC.

The chain is built from TRBV2 and TRBJ1-5, with a possible D match to TRBD1 (5 bases). This CDR3 is 14 amino acids long. The germline V and J ends were trimmed by 6 bases and 4 bases, with 13 bases remaining between them. Per germline, CDR1 SNHLY and CDR2 FYNNEI. CDR3 protein: CASRGGRMNQPQHF. The DNA for the CDR3 is TGTGCCAGCAGGGGGGGACGGATGAATCAGCCCCAGCATTTT.

The chain carries TRBV7-8 and TRBJ2-1; TRBD1 might be the D (5 bases). CDR3 size: 13 residues. The V gene's germline CDR1 is SGHVS and CDR2 FQNEAQ. Trimming removed 7 bases from V and 5 bases from J, with 12 bases in between. The CDR3 region is CASISYRNNEQFF. CDR3 coding DNA: TGTGCCAGCATTAGCTACAGGAACAATGAGCAGTTCTTC.

The chain links TRBV3-1 (or the pseudogene TRBV3-2) to TRBJ2-1, with 13 bases lining up with TRBD2. Germline trimming cut 5 bases from V and 12 bases from J; bases unmatched to any gene: 4. The CDR3 covers 13 residues. The V gene's germline CDR1 is LGHDT and CDR2 YNNKEL (reference sequence). The CDR3 DNA sequence: TGTGCCAGCAGCGGACTAGCGGGGGAGGGGCAGTTCTTC. Translating gives CASSGLAGEGQFF.

This chain links TRBV5-6 with TRBJ1-1, with D uncertain. The CDR3 has 12 residues. V was trimmed by 1 base and J by 7 bases, leaving 8 bases between them. Germline V gene lookup returns CDR1 SGHDT and CDR2 YYEEEE. The CDR3 DNA sequence: TGTGCCAGCAGCTTGTGGGTTGGTGAAGCTTTCTTT. Translation: CASSLWVGEAFF.

The chain uses TRBV10-3 and TRBJ2-1; D is possibly TRBD2 (7 bases). This CDR3 spans 15 amino acids. V was shortened by 8 bases and J by 2 bases, with 16 bases between the two germline ends. Germline CDR1 ENHRY, CDR2 SYGVKD. The CDR3 sequence: CAIAERGGTYNEQFF. CDR3 coding DNA: TGTGCCATCGCGGAGAGGGGGGGGACCTACAATGAGCAGTTCTTC.

This clone was observed once. This chain joins TRBV4-1 and TRBJ2-3, with D possibly matching TRBD2 (6 bases). V shed 4 bases and J shed 3 bases, with 11 bases lying between them. CDR1 MGHRA and CDR2 YSYEKL come from the germline V gene. The CDR3 runs to 14 residues. The CDR3 DNA sequence: TGCGCCAGCAGCCTTGGAGGGGTAACAGATACGCAGTATTTT. This encodes CASSLGGVTDTQYF.

This clone was seen a single time. This chain connects TRBV5-6 to TRBJ1-2; 7 bases map to TRBD1. The CDR3 spans 14 residues. The V and J ends lost 2 bases and 10 bases, in that order; junction bases with no gene match: 11. In germline, CDR1 is SGHDT, CDR2 YYEEEE. As DNA, the CDR3 is TGTGCCAGCAGCTTCAGAGGGGGCCCGAGGGCCTACACCTTC. It yields the protein CASSFRGGPRAYTF.

The chain links TRBV15 to TRBJ2-7; TRBD1 aligns across 8 bases. Trimming removed 0 bases from V and 6 bases from J; junction bases left unmatched: 7. The CDR3 runs 15 residues. Germline V gene lookup returns CDR1 LNHNV and CDR2 YYDKDF (reference sequence). The CDR3 protein is CATSRDGGQAAEQYF. Here the CDR3 DNA reads TGTGCCACCAGCAGAGATGGGGGACAGGCTGCCGAGCAGTACTTC.

The chain employs TRBV12-3 or TRBV12-4 and TRBJ2-5; TRBD1 is a possible D gene (5 bases). V gave up 4 bases and J gave up 5 bases, with 5 bases separating them. The CDR3 extends over 11 amino acids. CDR3 loop: CASSYRETQYF. In nucleotides, the CDR3 is TGTGCCAGCAGTTACAGGGAGACCCAGTACTTC.

The chain joins TRBV5-1 to TRBJ1-1; D gene unclear. In germline, CDR1 is SGHRS, CDR2 YFSETQ. This CDR3 comprises 13 residues. V lost 0 bases and J 6 bases, leaving 9 bases between the germline ends. As DNA, the CDR3 is TGCGCCAGCAGCTTGGCCGGCAGATCTGAAGCTTTCTTT. Translated, it gives CASSLAGRSEAFF.

The V gene is TRBV7-8, the J gene TRBJ2-1; 10 nucleotides align to TRBD2. Germline values: CDR1 SGHVS, CDR2 FQNEAQ. With V trimmed by 8 bases and J by 7 bases, 11 bases remained unmatched. The CDR3 has 15 amino acids. This CDR3 reads CASGDIAGGRNEQFF. CDR3 bases: TGTGCCAGCGGCGATATAGCGGGAGGTAGGAATGAGCAGTTCTTC.

In this sample, this clone turned up a few times. This chain joins TRBV5-1 and TRBJ1-3; TRBD1 is a possible D gene (6 bases). Trimming took off 4 bases at V and 0 bases at J, with 17 bases between the two ends. The CDR3 consists of 17 residues. Germline CDR1 reads SGHRS; CDR2 reads YFSETQ. The chain's CDR3 is CASSARARGISGNTIYF. CDR3 DNA sequence: TGCGCCAGCAGCGCCCGGGCGAGGGGGATCTCTGGAAACACCATATATTTT.